Presented here are 20 T cell receptor beta chains from one specimen sequenced in a study of graft-versus-host responses after intestinal transplantation. Profiling relied on immunoSEQ multiplex PCR, and the TCRdb table lists in-frame clones only, not all of them. Of roughly 50,000 clones in the sample, about 89% were seen once. The sample was PBMCs, taken 650 to 690 days after intestinal transplant. The source of these receptors is a human patient who received an intestinal transplant, so some T cells may come from the graft donor.

V gene TRBV7-9 combines with J gene TRBJ1-1; D gene unclear. The V and J ends lost 1 base and 5 bases respectively, with 17 bases between them. Germline values: CDR1 SEHNR, CDR2 FQNEAQ (reference sequence). The CDR3 is made up of 16 amino acids. CDR3 in amino acids: CASSLEGGRPGTEAFF. In nucleotides, the CDR3 is TGTGCCAGCAGCTTAGAAGGTGGTCGACCCGGTACTGAAGCTTTCTTT.

This chain links TRBV18 with TRBJ1-3; D uncertain. Germline CDR1 KGHSH, CDR2 LQKENI. With 1 base removed from V and 4 bases from J, the gap between germline ends came to 11 bases. This CDR3 is built from 15 residues. The CDR3 region has the DNA TGTGCCAGCTCACCACGGGCAGACCTCGGAAACACCATATATTTT. Translated: CASSPRADLGNTIYF.

The chain has TRBV9 and TRBJ1-5; 7 bases line up with TRBD1. This CDR3 is built from 16 residues. CDR1 is SGDLS and CDR2 is YYNGEE in the germline V gene. The V segment lost 1 base and the J segment 3 bases; nucleotides outside the gene matches: 7. The CDR3 DNA reads as TGTGCCAGCAGCGTACATCGGGACAGCCCCAATCAGCCCCAGCATTTT. It codes for CASSVHRDSPNQPQHF.

This clone came up a few times. The J gene is TRBJ1-6, the V gene TRBV6-6; 7 bases match TRBD1. Germline CDR1 MNHNY, CDR2 SVGAGI (reference sequence). This CDR3 contains 13 residues. Trimming at V came to 6 bases and at J to 8 bases, leaving 4 bases not matched to a gene. The CDR3 DNA is TGTGCCAGCAGACTTACAGGGGATTCACCCCTCCACTTT. This sequence encodes CASRLTGDSPLHF.

The genes are TRBV9 and TRBJ2-3; no definite D call. V was clipped by 0 bases and J by 2 bases, with 10 bases between them. Germline loops: CDR1 SGDLS, CDR2 YYNGEE. This CDR3 has 15 residues. CDR3 bases: TGTGCCAGCAGCGTAGCTACAACCCACACAGATACGCAGTATTTT. It encodes CASSVATTHTDTQYF.

This rearrangement joins TRBV2 to TRBJ2-3; D may be TRBD2 (5 bases). The CDR3 has 16 residues. Trimming took 3 bases from V and 2 from J, leaving 15 bases between them. Germline V gene data show CDR1 as SNHLY and CDR2 as FYNNEI. CDR3 DNA: TGTGCCAGCAGTGAGGTGCTAGCCGGGGTCACAGATACGCAGTATTTT. Amino acid sequence: CASSEVLAGVTDTQYF.

J is TRBJ1-2 and V is TRBV27; D may be TRBD1 (5 bases). This CDR3 comprises 14 residues. V lost 5 bases and J lost 2, with 12 bases in between. The germline V gene has CDR1 MNHEY and CDR2 SMNVEV (reference sequence). CDR3 protein: CASSDTTGNYGYTF. In DNA, the CDR3 is TGTGCCAGCAGTGACACAACAGGAAACTATGGCTACACCTTC.

The V call is TRBV11-2, the J call TRBJ1-6; TRBD1 matches 7 bases. This CDR3 is 14 amino acids long. The V gene's germline CDR1 is SGHAT and CDR2 FQNNGV. The J segment lost 7 bases and the V segment lost 5 bases, leaving 5 bases of the junction unmatched. The CDR3 coding sequence is TGTGCCAGCAGCCGACAGGGCGTGAATTCACCCCTCCACTTT. Translation gives CASSRQGVNSPLHF.

CDR3 sequence reads: CASRDGGGREQYF. The CDR3 coding sequence is TGTGCCAGCAGGGATGGGGGAGGGCGCGAGCAGTACTTC. This sequence joins TRBV2 and TRBJ2-7; the match to TRBD2 covers 7 bases. The J segment lost 6 bases and the V segment lost 6 bases, leaving 8 bases of the junction unmatched. CDR1 is SNHLY, CDR2 FYNNEI, per germline. The CDR3 is 13 residues long.

The rearrangement links TRBV11-3 to TRBJ1-5; D remains ambiguous. The germline V gene has CDR1 SGHNT and CDR2 YENEEA. There are 16 residues in the CDR3. Trimming pared 5 bases from V and 7 bases from J, leaving 21 bases between. The CDR3 reads CASSARLPPPRQPQHF. The CDR3 DNA is TGTGCCAGCAGCGCCAGGCTACCCCCTCCACGGCAGCCCCAGCATTTT.

This rearrangement joins TRBV5-1 to TRBJ2-5; the match to TRBD1 covers 7 bases. The germline CDR1 and CDR2 sequences are SGHRS and YFSETQ. Trimming cost V 4 bases and J 2 bases; bases outside gene matches: 8. This CDR3 is built from 15 residues. CDR3 in amino acids: CASSRPDRDQETQYF. The CDR3 coding sequence is TGCGCCAGCAGCAGACCCGACAGGGATCAAGAGACCCAGTACTTC.

The chain carries TRBV7-7 and TRBJ2-5; D is unresolved. V dropped 4 bases and J dropped 0 bases, with 9 bases sitting between them. The CDR3 runs 14 residues. Germline CDR1 reads SSHAT; CDR2 reads FNYEAQ (reference sequence). In nucleotides, the CDR3 is TGTGCCAGCAGCTCCGACGGGTACCAAGAGACCCAGTACTTC. As protein: CASSSDGYQETQYF.

The chain carries TRBV7-3 and TRBJ1-1; the D gene is possibly TRBD1 (6 bases). The CDR3 is 14 residues long. The V and J ends lost 2 bases and 4 bases respectively, with 11 bases between them. Germline CDR1 SGHTA, CDR2 FQGTGA. This chain's CDR3 is CASSLGQGLTEAFF. CDR3 DNA sequence: TGTGCCAGCAGCTTAGGTCAGGGGCTCACTGAAGCTTTCTTT. The whole variable domain, remainder taken from reference TRBV7-3 and TRBJ1-1, is GAGVSQTPSNKVTEKGKYVELRCDPISGHTALYWYRQSLGQGPEFLIYFQGTGAADDSGLPNDRFFAVRPEGSVSTLKIQRTERGDSAVYLCASSLGQGLTEAFFGQGTRLTVV.

V and J are TRBV7-6 and TRBJ2-1; D not resolved. CDR3 length: 13 residues. Trimming shortened V by 1 base and J by 7 bases, and 8 bases separated the two germline ends. Germline loops: CDR1 SGHVS, CDR2 FNYEAQ. CDR3 sequence (DNA): TGTGCCAGCAGCTTAGGATATGCAAATGAGCAGTTCTTC. This sequence encodes CASSLGYANEQFF.

The chain uses TRBV5-7 and TRBJ2-7; 8 bases map to TRBD1. TRBV5-7 is an open reading frame, and its role is uncertain. Trimming took 3 bases from V and 0 from J; bases not matched to a gene: 8. The length of the CDR3 is 16 residues. The CDR3 bases are TGTGCCAGCAGCTCCTACGGGACAGGATACTCCTACGAGCAGTACTTC. Protein product: CASSSYGTGYSYEQYF.

The chain carries TRBV13 and TRBJ2-5, with D perhaps TRBD1 or TRBD2 (5 bases each). Germline V gene data show CDR1 as PRHDT and CDR2 as FYEKMQ (reference sequence). The germline V and J ends were trimmed by 5 bases and 2 bases, with 9 bases remaining between them. The length of the CDR3 is 13 residues. The CDR3 nucleotides are TGTGCCAGCAGCATGAGGGGACAAGAGACCCAGTACTTC. The encoded protein is CASSMRGQETQYF.

The chain joins TRBV5-1 to TRBJ2-1; unclear D gene. The germline V and J ends were trimmed by 0 bases and 1 base, with 2 bases remaining between them. CDR1 is SGHRS and CDR2 is YFSETQ in the germline V gene. The CDR3 has 13 amino acids. The CDR3 loop reads CASSLVSYNEQFF. DNA of the CDR3: TGCGCCAGCAGCTTGGTATCCTACAATGAGCAGTTCTTC.

The rearrangement uses TRBV10-3 and TRBJ1-2; 8 bases are shared with TRBD1. Trimming removed 11 bases from V and 2 bases from J; junction bases left unmatched: 7. The V gene's germline CDR1 is ENHRY and CDR2 SYGVKD. The CDR3 sequence is 13 residues long. The CDR3 nucleotides are TGTGCCGGGGGGACAGGCCGCAACTATGGCTACACCTTC. Its translation is CAGGTGRNYGYTF.

The chain couples TRBV19 to TRBJ1-6; no definite D call. Germline V gene data show CDR1 as LNHDA and CDR2 as SQIVND (reference sequence). V shed 5 bases and J shed 7 bases, with 9 bases lying between them. The CDR3 loop spans 13 amino acids. The CDR3 here is CASSHGMNSPLHF. The CDR3 coding sequence is TGTGCCAGTAGTCACGGAATGAATTCACCCCTCCACTTT.

The V and J genes are TRBV27 and TRBJ2-3; 10 positions match TRBD2. Germline V CDR1 and CDR2: MNHEY, SMNVEV (reference sequence). CDR3 size: 19 residues. J lost 7 bases, V lost 5 bases, and 21 bases had no gene match. This CDR3 is CASSRQDVPAGGPRNTQYF. Here the CDR3 DNA reads TGTGCCAGCAGTCGACAAGACGTTCCAGCGGGGGGGCCGCGAAATACGCAGTATTTT.